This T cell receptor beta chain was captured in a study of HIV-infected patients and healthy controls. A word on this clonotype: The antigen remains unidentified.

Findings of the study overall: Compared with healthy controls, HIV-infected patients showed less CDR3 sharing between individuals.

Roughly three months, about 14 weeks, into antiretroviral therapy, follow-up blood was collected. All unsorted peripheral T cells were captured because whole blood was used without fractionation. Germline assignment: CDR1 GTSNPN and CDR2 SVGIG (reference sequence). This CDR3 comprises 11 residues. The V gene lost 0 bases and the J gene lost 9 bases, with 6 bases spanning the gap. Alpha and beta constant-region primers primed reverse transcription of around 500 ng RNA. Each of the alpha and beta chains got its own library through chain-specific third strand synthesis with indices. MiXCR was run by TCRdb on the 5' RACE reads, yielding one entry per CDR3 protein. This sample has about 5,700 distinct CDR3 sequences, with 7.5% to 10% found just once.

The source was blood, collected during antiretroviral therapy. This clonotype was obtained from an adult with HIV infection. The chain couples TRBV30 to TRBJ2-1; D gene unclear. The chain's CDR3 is CAWSVVSEQFF. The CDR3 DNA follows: TGTGCCTGGAGTGTGGTATCTGAGCAGTTCTTC. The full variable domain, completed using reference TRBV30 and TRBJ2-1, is SQTIHQWPATLVQPVGSPLSLECTVEGTSNPNLYWYRQAAGRGLQLLFYSVGIGQISSEVPQNLSASRPQDRQFILSSKKLLLSDSGFYLCAWSVVSEQFFGPGTRLTVL.